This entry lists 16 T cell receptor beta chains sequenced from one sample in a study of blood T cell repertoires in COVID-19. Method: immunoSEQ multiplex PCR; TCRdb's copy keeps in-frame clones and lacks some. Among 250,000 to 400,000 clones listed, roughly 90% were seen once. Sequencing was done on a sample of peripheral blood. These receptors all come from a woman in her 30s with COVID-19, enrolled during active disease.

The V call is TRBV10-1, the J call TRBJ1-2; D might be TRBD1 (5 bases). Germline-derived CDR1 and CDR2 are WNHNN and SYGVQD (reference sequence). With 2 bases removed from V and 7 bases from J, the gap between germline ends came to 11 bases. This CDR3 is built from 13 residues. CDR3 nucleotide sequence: TGCGCCAGCAGTGAGAGGCAGGGATCTGGCTACACCTTC. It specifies CASSERQGSGYTF.

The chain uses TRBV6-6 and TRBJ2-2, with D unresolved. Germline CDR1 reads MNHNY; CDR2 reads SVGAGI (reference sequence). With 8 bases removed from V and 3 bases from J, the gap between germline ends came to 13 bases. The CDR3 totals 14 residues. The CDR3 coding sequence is TGTGCCAGCGGAGTCCCCCTGGACACCGGGGAGCTGTTTTTT. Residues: CASGVPLDTGELFF.

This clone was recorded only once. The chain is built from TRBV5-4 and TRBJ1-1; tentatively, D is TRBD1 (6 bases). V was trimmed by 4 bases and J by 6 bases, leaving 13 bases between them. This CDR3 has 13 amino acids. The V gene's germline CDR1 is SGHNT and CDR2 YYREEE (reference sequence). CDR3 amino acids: CASSPQGLPEAFF. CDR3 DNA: TGTGCCAGCAGCCCACAGGGTCTACCTGAAGCTTTCTTT.

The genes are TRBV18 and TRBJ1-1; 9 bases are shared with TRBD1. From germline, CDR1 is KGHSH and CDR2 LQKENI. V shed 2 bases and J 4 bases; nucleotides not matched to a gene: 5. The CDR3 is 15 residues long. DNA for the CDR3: TGTGCCAGCTCACCATTACTGACAGGGGGCACTGAAGCTTTCTTT. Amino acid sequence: CASSPLLTGGTEAFF. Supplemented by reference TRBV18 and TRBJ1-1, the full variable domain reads NAGVMQNPRHLVRRRGQEARLRCSPMKGHSHVYWYRQLPEEGLKFMVYLQKENIIDESGMPKERFSAEFPKEGPSILRIQQVVRGDSAAYFCASSPLLTGGTEAFFGQGTRLTVV.

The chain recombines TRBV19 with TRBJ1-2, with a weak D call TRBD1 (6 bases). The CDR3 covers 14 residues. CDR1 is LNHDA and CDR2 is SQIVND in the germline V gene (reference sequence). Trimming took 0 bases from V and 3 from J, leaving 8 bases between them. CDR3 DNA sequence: TGTGCCAGTAGTATAGAGGACAGAGACTATGGCTACACCTTC. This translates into CASSIEDRDYGYTF.

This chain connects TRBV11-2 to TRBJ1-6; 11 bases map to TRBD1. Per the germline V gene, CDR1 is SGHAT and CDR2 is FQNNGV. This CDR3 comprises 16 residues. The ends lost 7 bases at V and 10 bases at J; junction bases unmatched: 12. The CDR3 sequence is CASTSLGGQGGSPLHF. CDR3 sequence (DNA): TGTGCCAGCACTAGTCTCGGGGGACAGGGGGGATCACCCCTCCACTTT.

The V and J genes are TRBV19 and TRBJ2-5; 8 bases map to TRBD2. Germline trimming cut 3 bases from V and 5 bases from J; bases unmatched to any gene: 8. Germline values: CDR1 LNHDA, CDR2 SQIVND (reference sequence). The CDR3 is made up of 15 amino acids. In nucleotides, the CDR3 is TGTGCCAGTAGTATGATAAGCGGGAGCTTCGAGACCCAGTACTTC. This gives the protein CASSMISGSFETQYF.

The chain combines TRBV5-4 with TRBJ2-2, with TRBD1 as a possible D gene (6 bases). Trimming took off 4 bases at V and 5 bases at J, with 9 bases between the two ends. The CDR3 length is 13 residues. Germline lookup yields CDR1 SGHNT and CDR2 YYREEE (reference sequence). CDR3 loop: CASSQGGTGELFF. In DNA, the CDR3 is TGTGCCAGCAGCCAAGGGGGAACCGGGGAGCTGTTTTTT.

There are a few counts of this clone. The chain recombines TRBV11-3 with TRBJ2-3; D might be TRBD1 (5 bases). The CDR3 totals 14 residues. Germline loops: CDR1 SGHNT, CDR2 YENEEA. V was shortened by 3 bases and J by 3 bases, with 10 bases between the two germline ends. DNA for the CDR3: TGTGCCAGCAGCTTTCAGGGTATAACAGATACGCAGTATTTT. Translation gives CASSFQGITDTQYF.

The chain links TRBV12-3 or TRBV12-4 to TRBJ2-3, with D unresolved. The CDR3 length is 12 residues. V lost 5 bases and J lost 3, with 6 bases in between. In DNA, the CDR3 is TGTGCCAGCAGTATATCTACAGATACGCAGTATTTT. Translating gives CASSISTDTQYF.

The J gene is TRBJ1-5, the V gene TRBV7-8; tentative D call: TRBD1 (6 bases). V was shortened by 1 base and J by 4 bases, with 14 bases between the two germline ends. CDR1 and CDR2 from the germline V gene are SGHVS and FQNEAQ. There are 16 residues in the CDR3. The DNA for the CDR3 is TGTGCCAGCAGCTTAGGTTTGTCTACAGGGAATCAGCCCCAGCATTTT. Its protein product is CASSLGLSTGNQPQHF.

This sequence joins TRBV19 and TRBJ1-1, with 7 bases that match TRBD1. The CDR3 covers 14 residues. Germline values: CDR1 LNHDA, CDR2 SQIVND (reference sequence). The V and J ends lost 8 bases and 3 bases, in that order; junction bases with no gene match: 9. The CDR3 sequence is CASALQGSHTEAFF. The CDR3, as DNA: TGTGCCAGTGCATTACAGGGGTCGCACACTGAAGCTTTCTTT.

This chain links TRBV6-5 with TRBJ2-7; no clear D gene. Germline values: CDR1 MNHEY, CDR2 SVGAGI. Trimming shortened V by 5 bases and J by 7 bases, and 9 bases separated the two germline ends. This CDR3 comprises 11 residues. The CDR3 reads CASSNPFEQYF. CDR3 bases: TGTGCCAGCAGTAATCCCTTTGAGCAGTACTTC.

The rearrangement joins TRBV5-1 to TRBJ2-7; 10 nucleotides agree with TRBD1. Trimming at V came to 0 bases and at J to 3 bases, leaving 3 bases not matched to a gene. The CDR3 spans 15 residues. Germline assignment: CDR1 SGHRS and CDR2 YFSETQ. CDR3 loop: CASSLEGTGVYEQYF. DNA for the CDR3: TGCGCCAGCAGCTTGGAGGGGACAGGGGTCTACGAGCAGTACTTC. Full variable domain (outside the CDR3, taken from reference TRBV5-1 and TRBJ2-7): KAGVTQTPRYLIKTRGQQVTLSCSPISGHRSVSWYQQTPGQGLQFLFEYFSETQRNKGNFPGRFSGRQFSNSRSEMNVSTLELGDSALYLCASSLEGTGVYEQYFGPGTRLTVT.

The CDR3 coding sequence is TGTGCCAGCAGTTTGACAGGGCGACCCTACAATGAGCAGTTCTTC. This translates into CASSLTGRPYNEQFF. The V and J genes are TRBV6-5 and TRBJ2-1, with 7 bases aligning to TRBD1. The CDR3 runs 15 residues. CDR1 is MNHEY and CDR2 is SVGAGI in the germline V gene. The J segment lost 2 bases and the V segment lost 4 bases, leaving 5 bases of the junction unmatched.

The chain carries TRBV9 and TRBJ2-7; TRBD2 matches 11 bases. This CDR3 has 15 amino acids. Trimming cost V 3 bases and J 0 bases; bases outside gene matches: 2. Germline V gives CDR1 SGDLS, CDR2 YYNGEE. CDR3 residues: CASSGGLAVSYEQYF. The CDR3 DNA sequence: TGTGCCAGCAGCGGGGGACTAGCGGTCTCCTACGAGCAGTACTTC.